Detailed here is one T cell receptor beta chain. Its specificity is not known. Participants who had HIV were, without exception, treated in the United States. It was version v3.0 of the immunoSEQ assay that was run at survey level. Generated by immunoSEQ multiplex PCR, the TCRdb table keeps only in-frame clones and is missing some. This sample has about 18,000 clones, with approximately 95% found just once. The data belong to a study of long-term antiretroviral therapy in people with HIV. Study-wide results and limits: Collection spanned 2004 to 2017; ART regimens may be less effective than current ones.

V was clipped by 3 bases and J by 4 bases, with 15 bases between them. The CDR3 is made up of 15 amino acids. Germline V gene sequence: CDR1 MNHNS, CDR2 SASEGT. This TCR was recovered from a man aged 30 to 39 with HIV. The sequences come from unsorted PBMCs, collected around 10 years after starting antiretroviral therapy. This chain links TRBV6-1 with TRBJ1-1; the D is unclear. In DNA, the CDR3 is TGTGCCAGCAGTGACTTCGCCACAGTAGGCACTGAAGCTTTCTTT. Translation gives CASSDFATVGTEAFF.